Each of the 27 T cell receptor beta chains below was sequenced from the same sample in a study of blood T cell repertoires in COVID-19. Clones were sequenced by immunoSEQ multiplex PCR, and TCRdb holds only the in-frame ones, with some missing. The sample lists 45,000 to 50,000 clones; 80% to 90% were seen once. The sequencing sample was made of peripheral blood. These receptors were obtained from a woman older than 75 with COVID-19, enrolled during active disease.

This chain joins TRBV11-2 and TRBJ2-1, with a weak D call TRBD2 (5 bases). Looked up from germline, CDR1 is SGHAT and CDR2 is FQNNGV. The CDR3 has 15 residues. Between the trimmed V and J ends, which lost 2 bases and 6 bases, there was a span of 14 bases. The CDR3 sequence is CASSLQARVVNEQFF. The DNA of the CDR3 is TGTGCCAGCAGCTTACAGGCGAGGGTTGTCAATGAGCAGTTCTTC.

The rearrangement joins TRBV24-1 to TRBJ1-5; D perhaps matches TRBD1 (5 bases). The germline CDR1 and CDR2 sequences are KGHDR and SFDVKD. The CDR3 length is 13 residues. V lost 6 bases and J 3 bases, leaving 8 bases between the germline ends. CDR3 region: CATSPGNNQPQHF. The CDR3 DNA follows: TGTGCCACCAGTCCAGGGAACAATCAGCCCCAGCATTTT.

For the CDR3, the DNA is TGTGCCAGCAGTTCGGTCAGGGGCGAGACCCAGTACTTC. This sequence encodes CASSSVRGETQYF. V and J are TRBV12-3 or TRBV12-4 and TRBJ2-5; possibly TRBD1 for D (6 bases). This CDR3 comprises 13 residues. Trimming shortened V by 4 bases and J by 5 bases, and 11 bases separated the two germline ends.

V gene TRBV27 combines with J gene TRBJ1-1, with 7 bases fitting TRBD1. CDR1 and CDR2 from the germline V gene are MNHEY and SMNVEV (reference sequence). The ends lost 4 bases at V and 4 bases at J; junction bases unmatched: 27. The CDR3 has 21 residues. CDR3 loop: CASSSLRTGVIASWLSTEAFF. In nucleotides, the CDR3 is TGTGCCAGCAGTTCCCTACGGACAGGCGTAATCGCAAGCTGGTTGAGCACTGAAGCTTTCTTT.

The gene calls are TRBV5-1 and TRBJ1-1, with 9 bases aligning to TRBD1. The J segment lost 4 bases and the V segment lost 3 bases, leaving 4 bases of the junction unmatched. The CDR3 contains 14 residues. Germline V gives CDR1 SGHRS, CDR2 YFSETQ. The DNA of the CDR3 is TGCGCCAGCAGCTCCGGGACAGGGAGCACTGAAGCTTTCTTT. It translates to CASSSGTGSTEAFF.

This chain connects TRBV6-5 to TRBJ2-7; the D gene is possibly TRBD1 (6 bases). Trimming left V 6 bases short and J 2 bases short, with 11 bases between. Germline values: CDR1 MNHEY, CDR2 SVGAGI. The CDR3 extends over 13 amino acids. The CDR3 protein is CASRADRPYEQYF. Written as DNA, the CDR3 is TGTGCCAGCAGAGCCGACAGGCCCTACGAGCAGTACTTC.

The CDR3 here is CASSLRWAGLDEQYF. CDR3 nucleotide sequence: TGTGCCAGCAGTTTACGGTGGGCCGGACTAGACGAGCAGTACTTC. V gene TRBV28 combines with J gene TRBJ2-7, with 7 bases matching TRBD2. The germline gives CDR1 MDHEN, CDR2 SYDVKM. CDR3 length: 15 amino acids. V was pared by 2 bases and J by 5 bases, with 9 bases of the junction left unmatched.

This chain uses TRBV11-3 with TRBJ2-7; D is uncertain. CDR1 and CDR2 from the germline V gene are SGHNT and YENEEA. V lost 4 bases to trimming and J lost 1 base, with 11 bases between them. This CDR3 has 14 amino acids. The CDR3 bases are TGTGCCAGCAGCTACGCCGGTCGGTCCTACGAGCAGTACTTC. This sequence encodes CASSYAGRSYEQYF.

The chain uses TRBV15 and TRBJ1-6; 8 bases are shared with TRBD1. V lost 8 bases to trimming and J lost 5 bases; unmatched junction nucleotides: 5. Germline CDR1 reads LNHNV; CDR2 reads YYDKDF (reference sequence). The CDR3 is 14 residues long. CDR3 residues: CATGRQGNNSPLHF. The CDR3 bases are TGTGCCACCGGGAGACAGGGGAATAATTCACCCCTCCACTTT.

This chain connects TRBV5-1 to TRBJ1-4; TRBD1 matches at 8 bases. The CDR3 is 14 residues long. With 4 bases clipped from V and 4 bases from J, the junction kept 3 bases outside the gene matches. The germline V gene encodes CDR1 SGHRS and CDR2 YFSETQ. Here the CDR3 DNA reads TGCGCCAGCAGCCCTACAGGGGGTAATGAAAAACTGTTTTTT. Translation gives CASSPTGGNEKLFF.

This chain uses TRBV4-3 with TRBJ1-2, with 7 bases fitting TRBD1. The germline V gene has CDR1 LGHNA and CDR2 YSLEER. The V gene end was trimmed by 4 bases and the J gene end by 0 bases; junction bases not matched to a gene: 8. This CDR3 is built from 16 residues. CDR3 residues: CASSRWDSNSNYGYTF. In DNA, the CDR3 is TGCGCCAGCAGCCGGTGGGACAGCAACTCTAACTATGGCTACACCTTC.

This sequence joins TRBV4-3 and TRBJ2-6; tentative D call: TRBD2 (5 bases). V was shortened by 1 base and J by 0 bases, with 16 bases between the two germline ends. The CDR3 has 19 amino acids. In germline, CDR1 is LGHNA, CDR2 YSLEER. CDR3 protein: CASSQVAWTESSGANVLTF. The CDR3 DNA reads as TGCGCCAGCAGCCAAGTAGCGTGGACCGAGAGCTCTGGGGCCAACGTCCTGACTTTC.

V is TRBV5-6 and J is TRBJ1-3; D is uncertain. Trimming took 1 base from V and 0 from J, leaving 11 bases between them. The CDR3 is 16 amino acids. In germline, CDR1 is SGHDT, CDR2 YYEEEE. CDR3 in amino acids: CASSLWRRPSGNTIYF. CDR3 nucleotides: TGTGCCAGCAGCTTGTGGAGGCGCCCCTCTGGAAACACCATATATTTT.

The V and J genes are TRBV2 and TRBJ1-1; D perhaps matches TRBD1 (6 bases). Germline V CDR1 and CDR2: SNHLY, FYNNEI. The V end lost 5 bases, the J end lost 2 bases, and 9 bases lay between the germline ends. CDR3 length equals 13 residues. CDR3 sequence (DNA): TGTGCCAGCAGTTCGGACAGCAACACTGAAGCTTTCTTT. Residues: CASSSDSNTEAFF.

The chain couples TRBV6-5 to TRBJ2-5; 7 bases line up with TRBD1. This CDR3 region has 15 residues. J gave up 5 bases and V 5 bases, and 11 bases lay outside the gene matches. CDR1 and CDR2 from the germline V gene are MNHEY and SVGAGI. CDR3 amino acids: CASSIQGSFGETQYF. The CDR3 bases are TGTGCCAGCAGTATACAGGGGAGCTTTGGGGAGACCCAGTACTTC.

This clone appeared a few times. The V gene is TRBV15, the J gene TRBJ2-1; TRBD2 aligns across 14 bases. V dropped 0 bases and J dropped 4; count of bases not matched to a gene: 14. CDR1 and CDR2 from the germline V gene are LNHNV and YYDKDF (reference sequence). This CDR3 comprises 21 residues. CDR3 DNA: TGTGCCACCAGCAGAGAGGTCGCCATTAGACTAGCGGGAGGGTCTTACAATGAGCAGTTCTTC. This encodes CATSREVAIRLAGGSYNEQFF.

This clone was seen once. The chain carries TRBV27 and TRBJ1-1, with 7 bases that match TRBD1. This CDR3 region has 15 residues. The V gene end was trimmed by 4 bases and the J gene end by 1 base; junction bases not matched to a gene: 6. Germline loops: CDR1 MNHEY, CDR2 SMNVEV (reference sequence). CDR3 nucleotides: TGTGCCAGCAGTTCCTGGACAGGCGGGAACACTGAAGCTTTCTTT. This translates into CASSSWTGGNTEAFF.

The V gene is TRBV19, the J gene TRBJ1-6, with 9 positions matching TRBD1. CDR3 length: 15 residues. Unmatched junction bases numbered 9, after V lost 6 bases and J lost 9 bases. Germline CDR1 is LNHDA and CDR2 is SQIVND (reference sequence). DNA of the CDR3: TGTGCCAGTAGCAACCAACAGGGGGCCGGTTCACCCCTCCACTTT. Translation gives CASSNQQGAGSPLHF.

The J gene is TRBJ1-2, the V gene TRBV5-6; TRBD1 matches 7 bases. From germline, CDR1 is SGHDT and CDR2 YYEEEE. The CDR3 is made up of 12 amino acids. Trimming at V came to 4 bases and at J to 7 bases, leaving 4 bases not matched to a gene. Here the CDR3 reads CASSPQGFGYTF. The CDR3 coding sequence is TGTGCCAGCAGCCCACAGGGGTTTGGCTACACCTTC.

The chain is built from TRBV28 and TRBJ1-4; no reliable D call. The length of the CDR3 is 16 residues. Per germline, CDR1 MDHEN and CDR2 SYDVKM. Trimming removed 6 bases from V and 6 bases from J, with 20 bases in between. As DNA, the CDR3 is TGTGCCAGCAGCCCCCCTCCCGCGCGGCCGGATGAAAAACTGTTTTTT. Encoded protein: CASSPPPARPDEKLFF.

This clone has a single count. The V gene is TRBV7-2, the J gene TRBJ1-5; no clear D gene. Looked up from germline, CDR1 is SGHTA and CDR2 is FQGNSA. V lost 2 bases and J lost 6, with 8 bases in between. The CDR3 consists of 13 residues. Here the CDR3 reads CASSLQEGQPQHF. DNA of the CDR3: TGTGCCAGCAGCTTACAAGAGGGTCAGCCCCAGCATTTT.

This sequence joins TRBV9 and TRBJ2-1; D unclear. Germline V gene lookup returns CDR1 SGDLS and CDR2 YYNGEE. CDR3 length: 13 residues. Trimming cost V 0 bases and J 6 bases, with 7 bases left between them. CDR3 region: CASSVGRINEQFF. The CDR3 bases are TGTGCCAGCAGCGTAGGCAGGATCAATGAGCAGTTCTTC.

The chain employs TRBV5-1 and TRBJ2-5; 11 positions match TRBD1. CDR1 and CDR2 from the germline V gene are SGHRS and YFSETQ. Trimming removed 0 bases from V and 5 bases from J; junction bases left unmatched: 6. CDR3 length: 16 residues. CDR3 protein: CASSLGRTGGAETQYF. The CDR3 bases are TGCGCCAGCAGCTTGGGGAGGACAGGGGGCGCGGAGACCCAGTACTTC.

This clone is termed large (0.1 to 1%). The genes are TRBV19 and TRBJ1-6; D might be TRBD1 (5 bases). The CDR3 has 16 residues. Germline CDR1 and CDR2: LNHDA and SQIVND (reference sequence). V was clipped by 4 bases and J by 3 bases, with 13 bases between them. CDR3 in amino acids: CASSSTSGGYNSPLHF. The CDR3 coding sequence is TGTGCCAGTAGTAGCACTTCCGGGGGCTATAATTCACCCCTCCACTTT.

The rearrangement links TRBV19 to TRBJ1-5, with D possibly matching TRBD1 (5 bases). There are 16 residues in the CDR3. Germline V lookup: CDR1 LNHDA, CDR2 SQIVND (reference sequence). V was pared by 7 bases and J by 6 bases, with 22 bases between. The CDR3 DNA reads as TGTGCCAGTACCCCTGATTGGGGGGGGTACGGTCAGCCCCAGCATTTT. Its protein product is CASTPDWGGYGQPQHF.

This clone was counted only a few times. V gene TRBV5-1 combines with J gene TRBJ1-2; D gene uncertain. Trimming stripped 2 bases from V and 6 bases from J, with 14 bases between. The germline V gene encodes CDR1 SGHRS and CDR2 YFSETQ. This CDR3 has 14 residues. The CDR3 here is CASSFAGDVDGYTF. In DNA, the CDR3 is TGCGCCAGCAGCTTTGCGGGCGACGTGGATGGCTACACCTTC.

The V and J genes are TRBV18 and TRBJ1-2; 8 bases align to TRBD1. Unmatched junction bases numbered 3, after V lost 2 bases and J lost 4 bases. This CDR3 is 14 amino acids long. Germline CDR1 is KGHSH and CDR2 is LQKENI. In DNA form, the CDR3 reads TGTGCCAGCTCACCAATCGACAGGGGCTATGGCTACACCTTC. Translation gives CASSPIDRGYGYTF.